This record concerns one TCR beta chain sequence. The antigen is undetermined. This sample stems from a study of T-cell reconstitution after alpha-beta-depleted transplantation in children. General observations from the study: There were reportedly several hundred expanded graft clones from which alpha-beta T cells came about two months after transplant. When one year had passed after transplant, most T-cell counts and diversity came from newly produced T cells. Certain patients had high TCRbeta diversity at day 60, and it came from recipient T cells and thymic progenitors that survived.

TCRbeta library construction was performed incorporating unique molecular identifiers. One entry per CDR3 protein results from TCRdb running MiXCR on the PCR reads. The sample consists of around 800,000 distinct CDR3 sequences, approximately 15% of them appearing once. Trimming at V came to 2 bases and at J to 7 bases, leaving 9 bases not matched to a gene. This CDR3 is 15 amino acids long. CDR1 MNHNS and CDR2 SASEGT come from the germline V gene. This TCR came from a male patient between 5 and 17 years old who had a stem cell transplant for acute lymphoblastic leukemia, so the T cells may come from the graft donor. The gene calls are TRBV6-1 and TRBJ1-2, with 8 bases that match TRBD1. The material sequenced was PBMCs, mostly from graft donor cells, taken 360 days after TCRalphabeta/CD19-depleted stem cell transplant. The CDR3 region has the DNA TGTGCCAGCAGTGAATCCTGGACAGGGCCGGGTGGCTACACCTTC. Encoded protein: CASSESWTGPGGYTF.